This TCR beta chain was captured in a study of blood T cell repertoires in COVID-19. Study summary: Specimens from acute and convalescent COVID-19 originated in the United States, Italy and Spain. The cDNA or gDNA used as material had been derived from T cells, B-cell-depleted T cells, or PBMCs.

Authors' processing steps: By means of reference gene primer amplification, nucleated cell counts were estimated. Measured with immunoSEQ multiplex PCR; TCRdb has only the in-frame clones, and not every one. The V and J calls and clone size come from that table; D and trimming were worked out from the DNA. The sample has fewer than 200,000 clones; just under 85% are singletons. This clone was detected once. Additional DNA sequences in this sample encode the identical CDR3. Patients from Seattle were sampled longitudinally, starting during active infection. The V segment lost 1 base and the J segment 4 bases; nucleotides outside the gene matches: 3. This CDR3 spans 14 amino acids. Germline V gene data show CDR1 as SGHRS and CDR2 as YFSETQ.

The chain combines TRBV5-1 with TRBJ2-7; TRBD1 matches 9 bases. The sample taken for sequencing was peripheral blood. The clonotype comes from a woman of 80 years or more with COVID-19, enrolled during active disease. CDR3 sequence (DNA): TGCGCCAGCAGCTTGACCGGGACAGGGTACGAGCAGTACTTC. It yields the protein CASSLTGTGYEQYF.